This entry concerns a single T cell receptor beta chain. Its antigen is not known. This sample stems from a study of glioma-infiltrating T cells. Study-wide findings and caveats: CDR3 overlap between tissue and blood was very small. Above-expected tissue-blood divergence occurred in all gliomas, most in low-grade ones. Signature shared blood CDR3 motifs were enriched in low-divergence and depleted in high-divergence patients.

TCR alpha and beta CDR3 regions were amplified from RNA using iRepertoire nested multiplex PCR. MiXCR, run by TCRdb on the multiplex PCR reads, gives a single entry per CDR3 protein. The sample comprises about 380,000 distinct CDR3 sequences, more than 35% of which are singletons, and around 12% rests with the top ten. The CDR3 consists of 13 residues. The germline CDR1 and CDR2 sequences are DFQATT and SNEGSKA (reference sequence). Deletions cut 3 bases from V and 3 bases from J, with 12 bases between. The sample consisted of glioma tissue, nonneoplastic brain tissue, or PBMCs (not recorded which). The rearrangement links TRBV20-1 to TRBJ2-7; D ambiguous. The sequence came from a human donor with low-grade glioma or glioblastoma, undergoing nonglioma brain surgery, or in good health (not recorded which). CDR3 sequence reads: CSASRRVGYEQYF. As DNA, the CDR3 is TGCAGTGCTAGCCGTAGGGTTGGCTACGAGCAGTACTTC.